The 16 T cell receptor beta chains reported below all come from one sample, sequenced in a study of CD8 T cell repertoires and HIV-1 epitope variants. Their antigen targets remain unknown. Assay: immunoSEQ multiplex PCR; the TCRdb copy retains only in-frame clones and omits some. This sample has 5,000 to 7,000 clones, with approximately 61% found just once. The source material was cultured CD8+ T cells derived from PBMCs. The origin of the receptors is a male donor with HIV.

The chain joins TRBV5-8 to TRBJ2-1; 8 bases map to TRBD2. J was trimmed by 5 bases and V by 2 bases; bases with no gene match: 9. CDR3 length: 16 amino acids. CDR1 and CDR2 (germline): SGHTS, YDEGEE. For the CDR3, the DNA is TGTGCCAGCAGCTTTGTGGGACTAGATAGAGACAATGAGCAGTTCTTC. This translates into CASSFVGLDRDNEQFF.

The chain carries TRBV5-6 and TRBJ2-1; D uncertain. Trimming pared 3 bases from V and 4 bases from J, leaving 14 bases between. CDR1 is SGHDT, CDR2 YYEEEE, per germline. This CDR3 region has 15 residues. CDR3 in amino acids: CASSSDALEYNEQFF. The CDR3 DNA is TGTGCCAGCAGCTCCGATGCCCTAGAATACAATGAGCAGTTCTTC.

This clone was seen once. The rearrangement links TRBV11-2 to TRBJ2-1; D not certain. The CDR3 runs 12 residues. Germline-derived CDR1 and CDR2 are SGHAT and FQNNGV. The V gene lost 6 bases and the J gene lost 10 bases, with 13 bases spanning the gap. CDR3 in DNA: TGTGCCAGCAGTCCGACGACTGACGAGCAGTTCTTC. This codes for CASSPTTDEQFF. The full variable domain, completed using reference TRBV11-2 and TRBJ2-1, is EAGVAQSPRYKIIEKRQSVAFWCNPISGHATLYWYQQILGQGPKLLIQFQNNGVVDDSQLPKDRFSAERLKGVDSTLKIQPAKLEDSAVYLCASSPTTDEQFFGPGTRLTVL.

The chain carries TRBV11-1 and TRBJ1-1; 11 bases fit TRBD1. Per germline, CDR1 SGHAT and CDR2 FQDESV (reference sequence). The CDR3 has 15 residues. With V trimmed by 5 bases and J by 4 bases, 6 bases remained unmatched. The CDR3 sequence: CASSQRGTGGTEAFF. CDR3 nucleotide sequence: TGTGCCAGCAGCCAACGGGGGACAGGGGGCACTGAAGCTTTCTTT.

The chain has TRBV5-5 and TRBJ2-1, with 7 nucleotides matching TRBD2. Germline lookup yields CDR1 SGHKS and CDR2 YYEKEE (reference sequence). V gave up 6 bases and J gave up 6 bases; unmatched junction bases: 9. This CDR3 has 14 amino acids. The CDR3 DNA reads as TGTGCCAGCACCGAAAGGAGCGGGGTCAATGAGCAGTTCTTC. This sequence encodes CASTERSGVNEQFF.

This chain links TRBV7-6 with TRBJ2-7; 9 bases map to TRBD1. CDR3 length: 17 amino acids. Losses at the gene ends were 5 bases for V and 2 bases for J; bases not matched to a gene: 13. Germline assignment: CDR1 SGHVS and CDR2 FNYEAQ. DNA of the CDR3: TGTGCCAGCAGCCATATGCCCGTCGGGGACAGGGCCTACGAGCAGTACTTC. It is translated as CASSHMPVGDRAYEQYF. Complete variable domain (other parts from reference TRBV7-6 and TRBJ2-7): GAGVSQSPRYKVTKRGQDVALRCDPISGHVSLYWYRQALGQGPEFLTYFNYEAQQDKSGLPNDRFSAERPEGSISTLTIQRTEQRDSAMYRCASSHMPVGDRAYEQYFGPGTRLTVT.

This chain joins TRBV21-1 and TRBJ2-1; the table's D call, TRBD1, has no DNA check behind it. TRBV21-1 is designated a pseudogene. CDR3 size: 14 residues. This CDR3 is CASSLGASYNEQFF. In DNA, the CDR3 is TGTGCCAGCTCCCTGGGGGCCTCCTACAATGAGCAGTTCTTC.

The rearrangement joins TRBV28 to TRBJ1-4; D not certain. Trimming stripped 3 bases from V and 5 bases from J, with 7 bases between. This CDR3 contains 13 residues. Germline V lookup: CDR1 MDHEN, CDR2 SYDVKM. DNA for the CDR3: TGTGCCAGCAGTTTTGTAGGGAATGAAAAACTGTTTTTT. Protein product: CASSFVGNEKLFF.

V gene TRBV11-1 combines with J gene TRBJ1-2, with D uncertain. The V and J ends lost 1 base and 3 bases respectively, with 18 bases between them. Germline V gene lookup returns CDR1 SGHAT and CDR2 FQDESV (reference sequence). This CDR3 spans 17 amino acids. The CDR3: CASSLDSRNSPHYGYTF. The CDR3 coding sequence is TGTGCCAGCAGCTTAGATAGTAGGAACTCTCCTCACTATGGCTACACCTTC.

CDR3 residues: CASSFTLRPAELFF. CDR3 nucleotide sequence: TGTGCCAGCAGTTTTACCCTTCGGCCCGCGGAGCTGTTTTTT. The V call is TRBV28, the J call TRBJ2-2; D is ambiguous. This CDR3 region has 14 residues. Germline values: CDR1 MDHEN, CDR2 SYDVKM. Trimming took 3 bases from V and 10 from J, leaving 15 bases between them.

This clone came up a few times. This rearrangement joins TRBV5-1 to TRBJ1-5; 7 nucleotides agree with TRBD1. There are 13 residues in the CDR3. V dropped 4 bases and J dropped 9; count of bases not matched to a gene: 7. Germline values: CDR1 SGHRS, CDR2 YFSETQ. This CDR3 is CASSLTGTGPQHF. The DNA for the CDR3 is TGCGCCAGCAGCCTGACAGGGACTGGGCCCCAGCATTTT.

About this clone itself: No conserved phenylalanine or tryptophan is present at the end of the CDR3, so a read error is the likely explanation. The limits of the CDR3 on the DNA are not certain, so only TCRdb's listed CDR3 is given. V and J are TRBV21-1 and TRBJ2-7. TRBV21-1 is annotated as a pseudogene. A total of 12 residues make up the CDR3, ends included. The CDR3 loop reads CASSNKGLVGGK.

In regard to this clone: The junction shows a germline mismatch at one end, possibly a read error. The chain is built from TRBV9 and TRBJ2-7; D is perhaps TRBD1 (5 bases). This CDR3 contains 14 residues. From germline, CDR1 is SGDLS and CDR2 YYNGEE. CDR3 in DNA: TGTGCCAGCACCGTAGGGGTATCCCCCGACGAGCAGTACTTC. It translates to CASTVGVSPDEQYF.

Sample share makes this clone medium-sized. The chain carries TRBV1 and TRBJ2-7; TRBD2, as called in the table, went unchecked against the DNA. TRBV1 is a pseudogene. The CDR3 totals 13 residues. The CDR3 region is CTSSHSLRYEQYF. In DNA, the CDR3 is TGCACCAGCAGCCATTCTCTGCGGTACGAGCAGTACTTC.

The rearrangement uses TRBV27 and TRBJ2-7; 8 bases line up with TRBD2. CDR3 length equals 16 residues. CDR1 and CDR2 from the germline V gene are MNHEY and SMNVEV (reference sequence). V shed 4 bases, J shed 1 base, and the junction held 9 bases outside the gene matches. Written as DNA, the CDR3 is TGTGCCAGCAGTTCCCCGACTAGCGTGAGGTCCTACGAGCAGTACTTC. Translating gives CASSSPTSVRSYEQYF.

The chain links TRBV13 to TRBJ2-7; D gene uncertain. The CDR3 sequence is 14 residues long. The ends were cut back, 6 bases at V and 2 bases at J, with 14 bases in the middle. The germline V gene has CDR1 PRHDT and CDR2 FYEKMQ (reference sequence). Here the CDR3 DNA reads TGTGCCAGCAGTTCAGATGTCTCGGCCTACGAGCAGTACTTC. Protein sequence: CASSSDVSAYEQYF.